Sequencing of this T cell receptor (beta chain) was carried out in a study of blood T cell repertoires in COVID-19. As for the study in general: The United States, Italy and Spain were the sources of the acute and convalescent COVID-19 samples. T cells, B-cell-depleted T cells, or PBMCs supplied cDNA or gDNA.

In the authors' methods: Researchers report that nucleated cell counts were estimated from reference gene primer amplification. Using immunoSEQ multiplex PCR, the repertoire was profiled, and TCRdb retains in-frame clones only, with some absent. That table gives V, J and clone size, and the DNA gave D and trimming. The table shows roughly 140,000 clones, with about 84% occurring only once. J lost 5 bases, V lost 4 bases, and 8 bases had no gene match. CDR1 and CDR2 (germline): SGHRS, YFSETQ. The CDR3 consists of 14 residues. Sample: peripheral blood. The chain joins TRBV5-1 to TRBJ1-1; TRBD1 aligns across 7 bases. The clonotype originates from a human donor in a cohort sampled during active COVID-19. This chain's CDR3 is CASSQRQGGTEAFF. CDR3 bases: TGCGCCAGCAGCCAACGACAGGGTGGGACTGAAGCTTTCTTT.